This entry lists 4 T cell receptor beta chains sequenced from one sample in a study of control samples from healthy donors and cancer patients. Sequencing used immunoSEQ multiplex PCR; TCRdb keeps in-frame clones, though not all of them. The sample contains some 410,000 clones, over 75% of which appear only once. Sequencing was done on a sample of PBMCs. Every receptor here comes from a man aged 35 to 55 with head and neck cancer.

The chain couples TRBV5-5 to TRBJ1-5; the D gene is possibly TRBD1 (6 bases). Germline V lookup: CDR1 SGHKS, CDR2 YYEKEE (reference sequence). The V end lost 0 bases, the J end lost 1 base, and 8 bases lay between the germline ends. This CDR3 has 15 amino acids. In DNA, the CDR3 is TGTGCCAGCAGCTTGGGGACAGTCAGCAATCAGCCCCAGCATTTT. Translation: CASSLGTVSNQPQHF.

This chain links TRBV28 with TRBJ2-2; D might be TRBD1 or TRBD2, each matching 5 bases. The CDR3 totals 15 residues. Trimming left V 6 bases short and J 6 bases short, with 17 bases between. The germline V gene has CDR1 MDHEN and CDR2 SYDVKM. CDR3 nucleotide sequence: TGTGCCAGCAGCCGCACCGGGACCCTACCCGGGGAGCTGTTTTTT. Protein sequence: CASSRTGTLPGELFF.

The V gene is TRBV19, the J gene TRBJ2-1; no clear D gene. Deletions cut 1 base from V and 0 bases from J, with 7 bases between. The germline V gene encodes CDR1 LNHDA and CDR2 SQIVND (reference sequence). This CDR3 region has 15 residues. DNA for the CDR3: TGTGCCAGTAGTATAGCCCGGAACTCCTACAATGAGCAGTTCTTC. Amino acid sequence: CASSIARNSYNEQFF. The whole variable domain, remainder taken from reference TRBV19 and TRBJ2-1, is DGGITQSPKYLFRKEGQNVTLSCEQNLNHDAMYWYRQDPGQGLRLIYYSQIVNDFQKGDIAEGYSVSREKKESFPLTVTSAQKNPTAFYLCASSIARNSYNEQFFGPGTRLTVL.

The chain combines TRBV7-9 with TRBJ2-5; D unresolved. This CDR3 region has 14 residues. CDR1 and CDR2 from the germline V gene are SEHNR and FQNEAQ (reference sequence). Trimming stripped 4 bases from V and 4 bases from J, with 13 bases between. As DNA, the CDR3 is TGTGCCAGCAGCTCCCCGGTCTCCGGAGAGACCCAGTACTTC. Residues: CASSSPVSGETQYF.